The clone carrying this T cell receptor (beta chain) was seen repeatedly, ten times or more. The antigen is undetermined. Active moderate-to-severe ophthalmopathy, Clinical Activity Score at least 3, NOSPECS at least 4, under 3 months' duration. Patients showing uncontrolled infection, other autoimmune disease, pregnancy or lactation were ineligible. Around 10 ml fresh peripheral blood yielded the PBMCs. This CDR3 has 15 amino acids. Trimming removed 1 base from V and 2 bases from J, with 11 bases in between. The germline V gene encodes CDR1 SGHAT and CDR2 FQNNGV. The sample originates from a study of T cells in Graves' hyperthyroidism and ophthalmopathy. The study's findings and limits: Progression to ophthalmopathy was predicted a median of roughly 6.8 months early.

RNA transcripts served as the template for amplifying TCR beta CDR3 regions. The HTBI primer set drove a first-round RT-PCR of the TCR CDR3. Each CDR3 protein gets one entry after TCRdb re-called the multiplex PCR reads with MiXCR. The sample has hundreds of thousands of distinct CDR3 sequences, about 15% seen once. The sequenced sample consisted of blood. The clonotype originates from a young man with Graves' ophthalmopathy. The chain is built from TRBV11-2 and TRBJ2-5; D call uncertain. DNA of the CDR3: TGTGCCAGCAGCTTAGTCCAGTTGGCTCAAGAGACCCAGTACTTC. Protein product: CASSLVQLAQETQYF.